This T cell receptor beta chain was obtained from a study of OX40 agonist ivuxolimab in advanced cancers. Across the study: Patients in dose escalation had liver, melanoma, kidney or head and neck cancers. Patients were 82.7% male with ages roughly 20 to 85, mean approximately 55.

V gave up 4 bases and J gave up 0 bases, with 8 bases separating them. Germline loops: CDR1 MRHNA, CDR2 SNTAGT. The CDR3 totals 14 residues. Sequencing used immunoSEQ multiplex PCR; TCRdb keeps in-frame clones, though not all of them. The sample comprises around 75,000 clones, around nine tenths of which are singletons, and about 2.3% rests with the top ten. The rearrangement links TRBV6-4 to TRBJ2-3, with no clear D. The TCR originated in an adult with an advanced solid tumor such as melanoma, head and neck, liver or kidney cancer. The sample in question was CD4+ or CD8+ T cells sorted from blood, obtained in a trial of the OX40 agonist ivuxolimab. The CDR3 sequence is CASSVEESTDTQYF. CDR3 DNA: TGTGCCAGCAGTGTCGAGGAGAGCACAGATACGCAGTATTTT.